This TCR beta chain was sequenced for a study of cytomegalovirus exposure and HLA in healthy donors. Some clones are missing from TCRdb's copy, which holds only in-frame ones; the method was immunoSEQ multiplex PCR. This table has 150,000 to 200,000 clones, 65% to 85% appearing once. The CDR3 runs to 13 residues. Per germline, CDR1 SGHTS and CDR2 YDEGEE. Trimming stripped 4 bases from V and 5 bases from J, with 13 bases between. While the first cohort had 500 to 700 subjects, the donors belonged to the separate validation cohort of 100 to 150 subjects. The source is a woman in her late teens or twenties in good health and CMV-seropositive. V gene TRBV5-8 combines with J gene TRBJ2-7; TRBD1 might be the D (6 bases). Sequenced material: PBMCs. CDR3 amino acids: CASSRRDIDEQYF. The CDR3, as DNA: TGTGCCAGCAGCCGCCGGGACATTGACGAGCAGTACTTC.